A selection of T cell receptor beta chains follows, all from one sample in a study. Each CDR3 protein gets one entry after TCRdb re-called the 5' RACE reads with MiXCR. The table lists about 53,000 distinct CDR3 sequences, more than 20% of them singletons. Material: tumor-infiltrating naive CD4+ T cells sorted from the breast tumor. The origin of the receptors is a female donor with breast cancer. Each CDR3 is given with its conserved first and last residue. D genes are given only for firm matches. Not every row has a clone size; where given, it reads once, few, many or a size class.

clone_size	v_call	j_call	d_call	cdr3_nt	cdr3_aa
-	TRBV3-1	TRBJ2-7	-	TGTGCCAGCAGCCAAGTTAGGGCTAGCGCCTACGAGCAGTACTTC	CASSQVRASAYEQYF
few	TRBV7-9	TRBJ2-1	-	TGTGCCAGCAGCTTAACGCGTCGCTCCTACAATGAGCAGTTCTTC	CASSLTRRSYNEQFF
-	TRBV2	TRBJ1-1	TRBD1	TGTGCCAGCAGTGAAAGGCTGGGGACAGGGATCACTGAAGCTTTCTTT	CASSERLGTGITEAFF
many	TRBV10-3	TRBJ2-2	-	TGTGCCATCAGGGGGGGCGAGGGGACGAGTCAAAGGAACACCGGGGAGCTGTTTTTT	CAIRGGEGTSQRNTGELFF
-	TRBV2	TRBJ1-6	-	TGTGCCAGCAGTGCGGGCCTACCAGGGTATAATTCACCCCTCCACTTT	CASSAGLPGYNSPLHF
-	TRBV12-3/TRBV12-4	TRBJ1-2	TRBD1	TGTGCCAGCAGCCAAGAACAGGGGGCGTATGGCTACACCTTC	CASSQEQGAYGYTF
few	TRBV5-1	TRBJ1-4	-	TGCGCCAGCAGCTTGGTCGCGCAGGCTGCAACTAATGAAAAACTGTTTTTT	CASSLVAQAATNEKLFF
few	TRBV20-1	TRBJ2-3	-	TGCAGTGCTAGAGATCCTGAGAGAGATACGCAGTATTTT	CSARDPERDTQYF
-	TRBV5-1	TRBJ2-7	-	TGCGCCAGCAGCTTGCAGACGGCCTCCTACGAGCAGTACTTC	CASSLQTASYEQYF
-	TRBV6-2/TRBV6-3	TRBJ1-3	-	TGTGCCAGCAGTTACTCTCAGGTCCCCGGAAACACCATATATTTT	CASSYSQVPGNTIYF
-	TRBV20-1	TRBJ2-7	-	TGCAGTGCGCAGCAGCTCCACGAGCAGTACTTC	CSAQQLHEQYF
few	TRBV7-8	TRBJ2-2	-	TGTGCCAGCAGCTTACGGGGTATGAACACCGGGGAGCTGTTTTTT	CASSLRGMNTGELFF
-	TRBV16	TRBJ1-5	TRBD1	TGTGCCAGCAGCCAATCAGGACAGGGCAATCAGCCCCAGCATTTT	CASSQSGQGNQPQHF
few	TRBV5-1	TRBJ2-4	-	TGCGCCAGCAGCCAATTCCCCCGGGCGGACATTCAGTACTTC	CASSQFPRADIQYF
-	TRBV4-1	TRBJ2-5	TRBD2	TGCGCCAGCAGCCAGCCGGGGTCGGGAGGGACCCAGTACTTC	CASSQPGSGGTQYF
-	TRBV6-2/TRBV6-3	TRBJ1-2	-	TGTGCCAGCAGCCGGACGGACGCATATGGCTACGCCTTC	CASSRTDAYGYAF
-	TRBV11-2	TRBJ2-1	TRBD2	TGTGCCAGCAGCTTAGGATCGAAACGCTTAACTTCTAGCGGGATTATGTACAATGAGCAGTTCTTC	CASSLGSKRLTSSGIMYNEQFF
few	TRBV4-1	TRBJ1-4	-	TGCGCCAGCAGCCTCAGAGCATATAATGAAAAACTGTTTTTT	CASSLRAYNEKLFF
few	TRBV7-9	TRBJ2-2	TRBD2	TGTGCCAGCCCGACCGGGAGGGTCGGCGGGGAGCTGTTTTTT	CASPTGRVGGELFF
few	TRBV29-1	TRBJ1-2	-	TGCAGCGTGCCCCAAATTTACTATGGCTACACCTTC	CSVPQIYYGYTF
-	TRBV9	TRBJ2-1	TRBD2	TGTGCCAGCAGCCCTGGGGACTACTCCTACAATGAGCAGTTCTTC	CASSPGDYSYNEQFF
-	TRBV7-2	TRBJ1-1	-	TGTGCCAGCGGCTTAAGTCCAGAAAACACTGAAGCTTTCTTT	CASGLSPENTEAFF
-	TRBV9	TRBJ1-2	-	TGTGCCAGCAGCGTAGGTCCAGATAACTATGGCCACACCTTC	CASSVGPDNYGHTF
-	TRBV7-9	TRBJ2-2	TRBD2	TGTGCCAGCAGCCCCTATAGACTAGCGGGAGCTGCCGGGGAGCTGTTTTTT	CASSPYRLAGAAGELFF
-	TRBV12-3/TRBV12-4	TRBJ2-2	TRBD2	TGTGCCAGCAGTTTATCACTAGCGGGAGGGCCTAAAACCGGGGAGCTGTTTTTT	CASSLSLAGGPKTGELFF
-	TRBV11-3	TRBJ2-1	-	TGTGCCAGCAGCTCATCTACTAGTTTTAATGAGCAGTTCTTC	CASSSSTSFNEQFF
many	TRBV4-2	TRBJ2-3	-	TGTGCCAGCAGTCTAGGCTACTCGAGCACAGATACGCAGTATTTT	CASSLGYSSTDTQYF
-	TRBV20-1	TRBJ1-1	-	TGCAGTGCTATCGGGGGAAGGGAAACTGAAGCTTTCTTT	CSAIGGRETEAFF
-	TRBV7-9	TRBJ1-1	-	TGTGCCAGCAGCTTCACTACTGAAGCTTTCTTT	CASSFTTEAFF
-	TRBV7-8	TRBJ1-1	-	TGTGCCAGCAGCTTTGGGGGAATTATGAACACTGAAGCTTTCTTT	CASSFGGIMNTEAFF
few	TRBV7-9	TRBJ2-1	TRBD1	TGTGCCGGGGTTCCAGGGGGAAACAATGAGCAGTTCTTC	CAGVPGGNNEQFF
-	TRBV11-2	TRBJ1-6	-	TGTGCCAGCAGCCTACAGCGAACTACCTATAATTCACCCCTCCACTTT	CASSLQRTTYNSPLHF